What follows is one T cell receptor (beta chain) and its context. This sample is part of a study of blood T cell repertoires in COVID-19. The overall study: Acute and convalescent COVID-19 specimens originated in the United States, Italy and Spain. PBMCs, B-cell-depleted T cells, or T cells were the source of the cDNA or gDNA that made up the material.

Authors' analysis steps: Scientists estimated how many nucleated cells there were by amplifying reference gene primers. Measured with immunoSEQ multiplex PCR; TCRdb has only the in-frame clones, and not every one. V, J and clone size are taken as reported in that table, and D and trimming were inferred from the DNA itself. The top ten clones hold around a fifth of a sample with tens of thousands of clones, about nine tenths of them seen once. CDR1 and CDR2 (germline): MNHEY, SVGEGT. The CDR3 extends over 17 amino acids. Germline trimming cut 4 bases from V and 3 bases from J; bases unmatched to any gene: 13.

The origin of this receptor is a man aged 50 to 59 with active COVID-19. J is TRBJ2-5 and V is TRBV6-2 or TRBV6-3; 8 nucleotides agree with TRBD2. The sample comprised peripheral blood. The CDR3 DNA sequence: TGTGCCAGCAGTTTTTCTACCCTGCGAGCGGGAGAAGAGACCCAGTACTTC. It is translated as CASSFSTLRAGEETQYF.